The rows below give T cell receptor beta chains drawn from one sample of a study of T-cell memory formation after mild COVID-19. MiXCR, run by TCRdb on the 5' RACE reads, gives a single entry per CDR3 protein. The data show about 250,000 distinct CDR3 sequences, with around 15% seen just once and approximately 3.5% held by the top ten. Source material: PBMCs or a T cell subset sorted from them (not recorded which). The receptors shown here come from a man younger than 35 who had mild COVID-19 (a few samples of this study predate the infection). Cell type and time point are not known. Each CDR3 is given with its conserved first and last residue. A D gene is named only where the DNA matches it firmly. A row's size may be missing; if present it is once, few, many or a size class.

j_gene: TRBJ2-2; abundance: NA; v_gene: TRBV5-1; d_gene: TRBD2; CDR3aa: CASSLFTSGATAGAGELFF; CDR3nt: TGCGCCAGCAGCTTGTTCACTAGCGGAGCCACTGCGGGGGCCGGGGAGCTGTTTTTT
j_gene: TRBJ1-1; abundance: NA; v_gene: TRBV7-3; d_gene: NA; CDR3aa: CASSPSPVNTEAFF; CDR3nt: TGTGCCAGCAGCCCCTCCCCTGTGAACACTGAAGCTTTCTTT
j_gene: TRBJ2-1; abundance: NA; v_gene: TRBV7-2; d_gene: NA; CDR3aa: CASSLGFYEQFF; CDR3nt: TGTGCCAGCAGCTTAGGGTTCTATGAGCAGTTCTTC
j_gene: TRBJ2-5; abundance: NA; v_gene: TRBV7-9; d_gene: NA; CDR3aa: CASSLEVTQYF; CDR3nt: TGTGCCAGCAGCTTAGAGGTCACCCAGTACTTC
j_gene: TRBJ1-2; abundance: NA; v_gene: TRBV20-1; d_gene: NA; CDR3aa: CSARDHMGGYTF; CDR3nt: TGCAGTGCTAGAGATCACATGGGTGGCTACACCTTC
j_gene: TRBJ1-2; abundance: NA; v_gene: TRBV21-1; d_gene: NA; CDR3aa: CASSKNRDRGDYGYTF; CDR3nt: TGTGCCAGCAGCAAGAACCGGGACAGGGGAGACTATGGCTACACCTTC
j_gene: TRBJ2-6; abundance: NA; v_gene: TRBV5-1; d_gene: NA; CDR3aa: CASSSVPSGANVLTF; CDR3nt: TGCGCCAGCAGCTCCGTCCCCTCTGGGGCCAACGTCCTGACTTTC
j_gene: TRBJ2-3; abundance: NA; v_gene: TRBV29-1; d_gene: TRBD2; CDR3aa: CSAGTRHTDTQYF; CDR3nt: TGCAGCGCCGGGACTAGGCACACAGATACGCAGTATTTT
j_gene: TRBJ1-2; abundance: few; v_gene: TRBV9; d_gene: NA; CDR3aa: CASSVAGEGNGYTF; CDR3nt: TGTGCCAGCAGCGTAGCAGGGGAAGGGAACGGCTACACCTTC
j_gene: TRBJ1-2; abundance: NA; v_gene: TRBV5-6; d_gene: TRBD1; CDR3aa: CASSRDRGLLRSYGYTF; CDR3nt: TGTGCCAGCAGCCGGGACAGGGGGCTCCTGCGGAGCTATGGCTACACCTTC
j_gene: TRBJ2-7; abundance: NA; v_gene: TRBV4-2; d_gene: NA; CDR3aa: CASSHEVPGEQYF; CDR3nt: TGTGCCAGCAGCCACGAGGTGCCGGGAGAGCAGTACTTC
j_gene: TRBJ2-5; abundance: NA; v_gene: TRBV29-1; d_gene: NA; CDR3aa: CSVGGGERETQYF; CDR3nt: TGCAGCGTTGGAGGAGGGGAGCGAGAGACCCAGTACTTC
j_gene: TRBJ2-3; abundance: many; v_gene: TRBV11-2; d_gene: NA; CDR3aa: CASRGLRVHTDTQYF; CDR3nt: TGTGCCAGCAGGGGTCTCAGGGTCCACACAGATACGCAGTATTTT
j_gene: TRBJ1-2; abundance: few; v_gene: TRBV3-1; d_gene: TRBD1; CDR3aa: CASTKTRDSNYGYTF; CDR3nt: TGTGCCAGCACTAAAACCCGGGACAGCAACTATGGCTACACCTTC
j_gene: TRBJ2-2; abundance: many; v_gene: TRBV5-1; d_gene: NA; CDR3aa: CASSLVPGGSTGELFF; CDR3nt: TGCGCCAGCAGCTTGGTACCGGGGGGCTCCACCGGGGAGCTGTTTTTT
j_gene: TRBJ2-6; abundance: many; v_gene: TRBV20-1; d_gene: NA; CDR3aa: CSALKSGANVLTF; CDR3nt: TGCAGTGCCCTAAAATCTGGGGCCAACGTCCTGACTTTC
j_gene: TRBJ2-7; abundance: NA; v_gene: TRBV29-1; d_gene: TRBD2; CDR3aa: CSVGEGSSYEQYF; CDR3nt: TGCAGCGTTGGGGAGGGGAGCTCCTACGAGCAGTACTTC
j_gene: TRBJ1-5; abundance: NA; v_gene: TRBV6-2/TRBV6-3; d_gene: TRBD1; CDR3aa: CASSYRRQGVQPQHF; CDR3nt: TGTGCCAGCAGTTACAGGAGACAGGGTGTTCAGCCCCAGCATTTT
j_gene: TRBJ1-2; abundance: NA; v_gene: TRBV7-2; d_gene: TRBD1; CDR3aa: CATTGVSANYGYTF; CDR3nt: TGTGCCACCACAGGGGTTTCAGCTAACTATGGCTACACCTTC
j_gene: TRBJ1-6; abundance: few; v_gene: TRBV20-1; d_gene: NA; CDR3aa: CSATAQSGNSPLHF; CDR3nt: TGCAGTGCTACCGCCCAATCAGGGAATTCACCCCTCCACTTT
j_gene: TRBJ2-1; abundance: many; v_gene: TRBV7-3; d_gene: NA; CDR3aa: CASSLFTDEQFF; CDR3nt: TGTGCCAGCAGCTTATTTACCGATGAGCAGTTCTTC
j_gene: TRBJ1-2; abundance: few; v_gene: TRBV20-1; d_gene: NA; CDR3aa: CSARLSSGTSNYGYTF; CDR3nt: TGCAGTGCCCGCCTTAGTTCCGGGACATCTAACTATGGCTACACCTTC
j_gene: TRBJ1-2; abundance: few; v_gene: TRBV11-2; d_gene: TRBD1; CDR3aa: CASSPSVGTAYGYTF; CDR3nt: TGTGCCAGCAGCCCTAGCGTCGGGACAGCCTATGGCTACACCTTC
j_gene: TRBJ1-2; abundance: NA; v_gene: TRBV12-3/TRBV12-4; d_gene: NA; CDR3aa: CASSAAAGGTYGYTF; CDR3nt: TGTGCCAGCTCCGCGGCGGCAGGCGGAACATATGGCTACACCTTC
j_gene: TRBJ1-2; abundance: NA; v_gene: TRBV20-1; d_gene: NA; CDR3aa: CSAPRGARGGYTF; CDR3nt: TGCAGTGCGCCCCGGGGGGCTCGGGGTGGCTACACCTTC
j_gene: TRBJ1-2; abundance: few; v_gene: TRBV12-3/TRBV12-4; d_gene: NA; CDR3aa: CASSPGRSNYGYTF; CDR3nt: TGTGCCAGCAGTCCTGGTAGATCTAACTATGGCTACACCTTC
j_gene: TRBJ2-5; abundance: NA; v_gene: TRBV5-1; d_gene: TRBD2; CDR3aa: CASSGIAGAETQYF; CDR3nt: TGCGCCAGCAGCGGCATAGCGGGGGCAGAGACCCAGTACTTC
j_gene: TRBJ1-5; abundance: NA; v_gene: TRBV5-1; d_gene: NA; CDR3aa: CASSAAAGPNQPQHF; CDR3nt: TGCGCCAGCAGCGCCGCCGCAGGGCCCAATCAGCCCCAGCATTTT
j_gene: TRBJ1-6; abundance: few; v_gene: TRBV10-3; d_gene: TRBD1; CDR3aa: CAISLDRVYSPLHF; CDR3nt: TGTGCCATCAGTCTCGACAGGGTCTATTCACCCCTCCACTTT
j_gene: TRBJ2-1; abundance: few; v_gene: TRBV11-2; d_gene: TRBD2; CDR3aa: CASSRSGGTYNEQFF; CDR3nt: TGTGCCAGCAGCCGTAGCGGGGGGACTTACAATGAGCAGTTCTTC
j_gene: TRBJ2-1; abundance: few; v_gene: TRBV27; d_gene: TRBD2; CDR3aa: CASSPIAGGYNEQFF; CDR3nt: TGTGCCAGCAGTCCCATAGCGGGGGGCTACAATGAGCAGTTCTTC
j_gene: TRBJ2-1; abundance: many; v_gene: TRBV5-5; d_gene: TRBD1; CDR3aa: CASSQGTGGQYNEQFF; CDR3nt: TGTGCCAGCAGCCAGGGGACAGGGGGCCAATACAATGAGCAGTTCTTC
j_gene: TRBJ2-5; abundance: NA; v_gene: TRBV19; d_gene: NA; CDR3aa: CASSAAGAASRETQYF; CDR3nt: TGTGCCAGTAGTGCGGCAGGGGCAGCCTCTCGGGAGACCCAGTACTTC
j_gene: TRBJ1-2; abundance: few; v_gene: TRBV29-1; d_gene: NA; CDR3aa: CSVGVWGALGYTF; CDR3nt: TGCAGCGTTGGCGTCTGGGGGGCGCTTGGCTACACCTTC
j_gene: TRBJ1-1; abundance: few; v_gene: TRBV11-3; d_gene: NA; CDR3aa: CASSLDWVCEAENTEAFF; CDR3nt: TGTGCCAGCAGCTTAGATTGGGTGTGTGAGGCCGAGAACACTGAAGCTTTCTTT
j_gene: TRBJ1-2; abundance: few; v_gene: TRBV20-1; d_gene: NA; CDR3aa: CSARDRAALGGYTF; CDR3nt: TGCAGTGCTAGAGACCGGGCCGCTTTAGGTGGCTACACCTTC
j_gene: TRBJ1-2; abundance: NA; v_gene: TRBV29-1; d_gene: NA; CDR3aa: CIGSLANYGYTF; CDR3nt: TGCATTGGCAGCTTAGCTAACTATGGCTACACCTTC
j_gene: TRBJ2-5; abundance: NA; v_gene: TRBV7-2; d_gene: NA; CDR3aa: CASSLAGAFQETQYF; CDR3nt: TGTGCCAGCAGCTTAGCGGGGGCCTTCCAAGAGACCCAGTACTTC
j_gene: TRBJ1-1; abundance: NA; v_gene: TRBV12-3/TRBV12-4; d_gene: NA; CDR3aa: CASSFRPVDGAFF; CDR3nt: TGTGCCAGCAGTTTCCGTCCCGTTGACGGAGCTTTCTTT
j_gene: TRBJ1-2; abundance: few; v_gene: TRBV7-2; d_gene: TRBD1; CDR3aa: CASSNLGQGAKGYTF; CDR3nt: TGTGCCAGCAGCAACCTCGGACAGGGGGCGAAAGGCTACACCTTC
j_gene: TRBJ1-2; abundance: few; v_gene: TRBV12-3/TRBV12-4; d_gene: TRBD1; CDR3aa: CASTVGQGYGYTF; CDR3nt: TGTGCCAGCACCGTGGGACAGGGTTATGGCTACACCTTC
j_gene: TRBJ2-7; abundance: NA; v_gene: TRBV6-5; d_gene: NA; CDR3aa: CASSYSTLAREQYF; CDR3nt: TGTGCCAGCAGTTACTCGACTCTAGCGCGCGAGCAGTACTTC
j_gene: TRBJ1-2; abundance: few; v_gene: TRBV6-1; d_gene: NA; CDR3aa: CASSDRPQGYTF; CDR3nt: TGTGCCAGCAGTGACAGGCCGCAGGGCTACACCTTC
j_gene: TRBJ2-7; abundance: NA; v_gene: TRBV20-1; d_gene: NA; CDR3aa: CSATVGEYEQYF; CDR3nt: TGCAGTGCTACCGTAGGGGAGTACGAGCAGTACTTC
j_gene: TRBJ2-3; abundance: few; v_gene: TRBV20-1; d_gene: TRBD1; CDR3aa: CSARAPGQGTDTQYF; CDR3nt: TGCAGTGCTAGAGCACCGGGACAGGGAACAGATACGCAGTATTTT
j_gene: TRBJ1-1; abundance: few; v_gene: TRBV5-1; d_gene: NA; CDR3aa: CASSLLGASSNTEAFF; CDR3nt: TGCGCCAGCAGCTTGTTGGGGGCCAGTTCGAACACTGAAGCTTTCTTT
j_gene: TRBJ2-2; abundance: NA; v_gene: TRBV7-2; d_gene: NA; CDR3aa: CASSTPNRGRGELFF; CDR3nt: TGTGCCAGCAGCACCCCAAACCGCGGAAGAGGGGAGCTGTTTTTT
j_gene: TRBJ2-3; abundance: NA; v_gene: TRBV5-1; d_gene: NA; CDR3aa: CASSLADDRFTDTQYF; CDR3nt: TGCGCCAGCAGCTTGGCCGACGACAGATTCACAGATACGCAGTATTTT
j_gene: TRBJ2-5; abundance: NA; v_gene: TRBV5-1; d_gene: NA; CDR3aa: CASSLVPSRETQYF; CDR3nt: TGCGCCAGCAGCTTGGTTCCTAGCCGGGAGACCCAGTACTTC
j_gene: TRBJ2-2; abundance: few; v_gene: TRBV7-8; d_gene: NA; CDR3aa: CASRGALNTGELFF; CDR3nt: TGTGCCAGCAGGGGGGCATTAAACACCGGGGAGCTGTTTTTT
j_gene: TRBJ1-6; abundance: few; v_gene: TRBV6-5; d_gene: TRBD1; CDR3aa: CASSYGDRVSPLHF; CDR3nt: TGTGCCAGCAGTTACGGGGACAGGGTTTCACCCCTCCACTTT